The next 3 T cell receptor beta chains were all read from a single sample in a study of blood T cell repertoires in COVID-19. Assay used: immunoSEQ multiplex PCR; TCRdb lists only in-frame clones, some missing. Here the sample spans over 200,000 clones, 87% being singletons. Sequenced material: peripheral blood. These receptors originate from a woman aged 18-29 years who had recovered from COVID-19.

This CDR3 is CASQKERNTIYF. Here the CDR3 DNA reads TGTGCCAGCCAGAAAGAGAGGAACACCATATATTTT. The chain is built from TRBV3-1 (or the pseudogene TRBV3-2) and TRBJ1-3; D gene ambiguous. The CDR3 loop spans 12 amino acids. V was shortened by 8 bases and J by 7 bases, with 12 bases between the two germline ends. Germline CDR1 reads LGHDT; CDR2 reads YNNKEL (reference sequence).

The gene calls are TRBV2 and TRBJ2-2, with no clear D. Trimming shortened V by 3 bases and J by 1 base, and 9 bases separated the two germline ends. The CDR3 is 15 amino acids. Germline CDR1 is SNHLY and CDR2 is FYNNEI. The CDR3: CASSEGRQNTGELFF. In nucleotides, the CDR3 is TGTGCCAGCAGTGAGGGCCGGCAGAACACCGGGGAGCTGTTTTTT. Based on the CDR3 plus reference TRBV2 and TRBJ2-2, the full variable domain is EPEVTQTPSHQVTQMGQEVILRCVPISNHLYFYWYRQILGQKVEFLVSFYNNEISEKSEIFDDQFSVERPDGSNFTLKIRSTKLEDSAMYFCASSEGRQNTGELFFGEGSRLTVL.

This clone was seen only a few times. The rearrangement links TRBV3-1 (or the pseudogene TRBV3-2) to TRBJ1-3; D ambiguous. V lost 3 bases and J 2 bases, leaving 14 bases between the germline ends. The CDR3 length is 16 residues. Germline V CDR1 and CDR2: LGHDT, YNNKEL (reference sequence). CDR3: CASSHVPLEAGNTIYF. The CDR3 DNA sequence: TGTGCCAGCAGCCATGTACCACTCGAGGCTGGAAACACCATATATTTT.